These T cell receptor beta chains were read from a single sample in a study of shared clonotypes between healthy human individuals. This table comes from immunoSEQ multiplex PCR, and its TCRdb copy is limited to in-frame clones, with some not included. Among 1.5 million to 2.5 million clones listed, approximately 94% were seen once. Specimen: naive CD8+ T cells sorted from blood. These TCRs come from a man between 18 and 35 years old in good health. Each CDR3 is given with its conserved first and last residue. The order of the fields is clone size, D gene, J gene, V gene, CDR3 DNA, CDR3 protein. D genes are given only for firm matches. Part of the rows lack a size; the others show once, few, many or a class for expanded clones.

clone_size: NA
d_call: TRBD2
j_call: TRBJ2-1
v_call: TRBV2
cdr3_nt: TGTGCCAGCAGTTCTTCTAGCGGGTATTACAATGAGCAGTTCTTC
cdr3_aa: CASSSSSGYYNEQFF

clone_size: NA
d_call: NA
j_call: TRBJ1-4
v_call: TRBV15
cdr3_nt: TGTGCCACCAGCAGAGGGGGAGAAGATGAAAAACTGTTTTTT
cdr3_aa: CATSRGGEDEKLFF

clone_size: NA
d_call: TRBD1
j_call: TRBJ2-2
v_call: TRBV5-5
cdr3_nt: TGTGCCAGCAGCTTACACAGGGGGAACACCGGGGAGCTGTTTTTT
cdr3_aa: CASSLHRGNTGELFF

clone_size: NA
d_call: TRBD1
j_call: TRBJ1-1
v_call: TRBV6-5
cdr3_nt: TGTGCCAGCAGTTACTCGAAGACAGGGATGAGCACTGAAGCTTTCTTT
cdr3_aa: CASSYSKTGMSTEAFF

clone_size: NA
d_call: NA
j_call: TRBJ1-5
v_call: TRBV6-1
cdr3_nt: TGTGCCAGCAGTAAGGACGGATTTAGCAATCAGCCCCAGCATTTT
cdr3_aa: CASSKDGFSNQPQHF

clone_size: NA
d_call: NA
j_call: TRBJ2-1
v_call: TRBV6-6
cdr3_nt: TGTGCCAGCAGTTCAAACAGGGTAACCGAGCAGTTCTTC
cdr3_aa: CASSSNRVTEQFF

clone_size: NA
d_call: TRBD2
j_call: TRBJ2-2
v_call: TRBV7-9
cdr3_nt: TGTGCCAGCAGCCCCGTAGATGGGACTAGCGGGGCCGGGGAGCTGTTTTTT
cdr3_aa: CASSPVDGTSGAGELFF

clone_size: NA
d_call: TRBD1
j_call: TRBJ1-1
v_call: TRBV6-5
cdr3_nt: TGTGCCAGCAGTTACTCCCCAGGGGGAGGCACTGAAGCTTTCTTT
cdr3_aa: CASSYSPGGGTEAFF

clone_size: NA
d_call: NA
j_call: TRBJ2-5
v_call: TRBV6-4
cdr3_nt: TGTGCCAGCAGTGTGGGACGGAGGTACTTC
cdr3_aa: CASSVGRRYF

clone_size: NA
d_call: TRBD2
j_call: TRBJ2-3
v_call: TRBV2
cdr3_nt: TGTGCCAGCAGTGCGGTTAGCGGGGGGTACACAGATACGCAGTATTTT
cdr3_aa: CASSAVSGGYTDTQYF

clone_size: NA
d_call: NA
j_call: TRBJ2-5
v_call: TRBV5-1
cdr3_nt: TGCGCCAGCAGCTTAACCCTTCTTCTGACAGCCCAAGAGACCCAGTACTTC
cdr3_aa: CASSLTLLLTAQETQYF

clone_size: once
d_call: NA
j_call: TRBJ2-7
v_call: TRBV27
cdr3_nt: TGTGCCAGCAGTTTATTGGGCGGATACGAGCAGTACTTC
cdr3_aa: CASSLLGGYEQYF

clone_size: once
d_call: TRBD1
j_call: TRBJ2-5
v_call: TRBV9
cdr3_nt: TGTGCCAGCAGCGTAGCTCGGTCAGGGGGAGAGACCCAGTACTTC
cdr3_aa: CASSVARSGGETQYF

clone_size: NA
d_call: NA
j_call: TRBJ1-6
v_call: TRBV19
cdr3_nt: TGTGCCAGTAGTGGGACACATATTAATTCACCCCTCCACTTT
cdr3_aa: CASSGTHINSPLHF

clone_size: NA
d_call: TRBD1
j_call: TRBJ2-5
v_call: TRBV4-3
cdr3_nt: TGCGCCAGCAGCCAAGTTATGGACAGGCCGGGAGAGACCCAGTACTTC
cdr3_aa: CASSQVMDRPGETQYF

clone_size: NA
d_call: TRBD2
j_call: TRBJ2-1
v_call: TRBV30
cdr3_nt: TGTGCCTGGAGTGCACACCGGGAGGCCTACAATGAGCAGTTCTTC
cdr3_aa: CAWSAHREAYNEQFF

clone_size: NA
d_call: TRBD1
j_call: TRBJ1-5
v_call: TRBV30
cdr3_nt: TGTGCCTGGAGCCTGGACAGGGCCCAGCCCCAGCATTTT
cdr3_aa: CAWSLDRAQPQHF

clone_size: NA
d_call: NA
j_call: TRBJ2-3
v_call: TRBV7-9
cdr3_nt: TGTGCCAGCAGCGATGGACTTTCAGATACGCAGTATTTT
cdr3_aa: CASSDGLSDTQYF

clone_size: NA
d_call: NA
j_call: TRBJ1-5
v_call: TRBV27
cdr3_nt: TGTGCCAGCAGTTTATCGATCGGGGGGTATCAGCCCCAGCATTTT
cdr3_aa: CASSLSIGGYQPQHF

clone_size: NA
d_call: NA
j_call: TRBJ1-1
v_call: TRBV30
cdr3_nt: TGTGCCTGGAGTCGGTGGGGGCATGGCACTGAAGCTTTCTTT
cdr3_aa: CAWSRWGHGTEAFF

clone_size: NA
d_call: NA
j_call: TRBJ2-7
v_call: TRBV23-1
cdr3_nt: TGCGCCAGCAGTCAACCGATGGACGGCTCTAACCACGAGCAGTACTTC
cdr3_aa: CASSQPMDGSNHEQYF

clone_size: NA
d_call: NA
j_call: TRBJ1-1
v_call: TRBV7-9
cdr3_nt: TGTGCCAGCAGCTTTTTGGGAGAGGGAATGAACACTGAAGCTTTCTTT
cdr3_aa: CASSFLGEGMNTEAFF

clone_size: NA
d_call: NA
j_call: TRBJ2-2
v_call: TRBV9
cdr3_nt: TGTGCCAGCAGCGTAGGACAGTTCGGGGAGCTGTTTTTT
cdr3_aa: CASSVGQFGELFF

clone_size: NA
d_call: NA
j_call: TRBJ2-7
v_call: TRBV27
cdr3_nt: TGTGCCAGCAGTTGGGCAGGCCGCGACTACGAGCAGTACTTC
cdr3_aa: CASSWAGRDYEQYF

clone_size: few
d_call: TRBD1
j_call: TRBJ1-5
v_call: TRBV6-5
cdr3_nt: TGTGCCAGCGGGGGACAGGGGGATCAGCCCCAGCATTTT
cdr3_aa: CASGGQGDQPQHF

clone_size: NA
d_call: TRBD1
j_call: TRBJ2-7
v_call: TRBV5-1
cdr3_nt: TGCGCCAGCAGCTTAGAGACAGGGGTTATCGAGCAGTACTTC
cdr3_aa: CASSLETGVIEQYF